Sequencing of this T cell receptor beta chain was carried out in a study of regulatory T cells in long-lasting Graves disease. Time point noted: newly diagnosed GD, antithyroid drugs for less than 3 months. TCR sequences were obtained from RNA taken from PBMCs. This clonotype was seen repeatedly, ten times or more. Germline loops: CDR1 ENHRY, CDR2 SYGVKD. Trimming took 4 bases from V and 6 from J; bases not matched to a gene: 6. The CDR3 consists of 15 residues. Building of the TCR beta libraries involved iRepertoire HTBI primers and Arm-PCR of CDR3 regions. TCRdb re-called the multiplex PCR reads with MiXCR, one entry per CDR3 protein. The sample shows a few hundred thousand distinct CDR3 sequences, 15% to 20% of them seen only once. In addition, the sample was reused for a study of T cells in Graves' hyperthyroidism and ophthalmopathy. That study reports: HTBI primers drove first-round RT-PCR of the TCR CDR3.

The rearrangement joins TRBV10-3 to TRBJ1-5, with 10 nucleotides matching TRBD1. Material: peripheral blood mononuclear cells (PBMCs), obtained at new diagnosis, from a patient treated with antithyroid drugs. This receptor was obtained from a woman aged 25-40 years with Graves disease. CDR3 protein: CAISAGTGVGQPQHF. The CDR3 region has the DNA TGTGCCATCAGTGCCGGGACAGGGGTAGGTCAGCCCCAGCATTTT.